This TCR beta chain came from a study of blood T cell repertoires in COVID-19. The table came from immunoSEQ multiplex PCR; TCRdb's copy has only in-frame clones and leaves some out. The table shows some 350,000 clones, with roughly 87% occurring only once. The receptor was derived from a young woman who had recovered from COVID-19. Sequencing was done on a sample of PBMCs or T cells enriched from blood (not recorded which).

CDR3 nucleotide sequence: TGCAGCGCCCAGGGTAGCCAGGTGTATGAAGCTTTCTTT. It translates to CSAQGSQVYEAFF. V gene TRBV29-1 combines with J gene TRBJ1-1; D may be TRBD1 (5 bases). The CDR3 is 13 residues long. The V and J ends lost 7 bases and 7 bases respectively, with 19 bases between them. Looked up from germline, CDR1 is SQVTM and CDR2 is ANQGSEA.